These T cell receptor beta chains were read from a single sample in a study of cytomegalovirus exposure and HLA in healthy donors. TCRdb's copy holds only in-frame clones and misses some; the assay was immunoSEQ multiplex PCR. The table includes more than 150,000 clones, 75% to 90% detected once. The sequencing input was PBMCs. The source of these receptors is a man aged 35-49 years in good health and CMV-seropositive. The CDR3 runs from the conserved cysteine through the conserved F or W. The D gene is left open where the match is weak. Only part of the rows carry a size: once, few, many, or a class if the clone is expanded.

J gene: TRBJ2-5
clone size: few
V gene: TRBV10-3
D gene: -
CDR3 DNA: TGTGCCATCAGTGAGGGACAGCCCCAAGAGACCCAGTACTTC
CDR3 protein: CAISEGQPQETQYF

J gene: TRBJ2-7
clone size: large
V gene: TRBV10-2
D gene: TRBD2
CDR3 DNA: TGCGCCAGCAGTGGTCTAGCGGGGGACTACGAGCAGTACTTC
CDR3 protein: CASSGLAGDYEQYF

J gene: TRBJ2-3
clone size: -
V gene: TRBV27
D gene: -
CDR3 DNA: TGTGCCAGCAGTTTATCGGCCCCTCAGGACAGACAGTATTTT
CDR3 protein: CASSLSAPQDRQYF

J gene: TRBJ1-1
clone size: -
V gene: TRBV15
D gene: -
CDR3 DNA: TGTGCCACCAGCAGGGGGCCGACCACTGAAGCTTTCTTT
CDR3 protein: CATSRGPTTEAFF

J gene: TRBJ1-2
clone size: -
V gene: TRBV5-6
D gene: TRBD1
CDR3 DNA: TGTGCCAGCAGCTTGGGGGACAGCAATTATGGCTACACCTTC
CDR3 protein: CASSLGDSNYGYTF

J gene: TRBJ1-6
clone size: -
V gene: TRBV28
D gene: -
CDR3 DNA: TGTGCCAGCAGTTCAGGGTCTATTCTATACAATTCACCCCTCCACTTT
CDR3 protein: CASSSGSILYNSPLHF

J gene: TRBJ1-5
clone size: few
V gene: TRBV21-1
D gene: -
CDR3 DNA: TGTGCCAGCAGGCCCAGACGGGTCAATCAGCCCCAGCATTTT
CDR3 protein: CASRPRRVNQPQHF

J gene: TRBJ2-3
clone size: once
V gene: TRBV19
D gene: TRBD2
CDR3 DNA: TGTGCCAGTAGTGTACTAGCGGGGGTTAGCACAGATACGCAGTATTTT
CDR3 protein: CASSVLAGVSTDTQYF

J gene: TRBJ1-2
clone size: -
V gene: TRBV13
D gene: -
CDR3 DNA: TGTGCCAGCAGCTCCCGGGACAACGTTCCTTATGGCTACACCTTC
CDR3 protein: CASSSRDNVPYGYTF

J gene: TRBJ2-5
clone size: -
V gene: TRBV19
D gene: -
CDR3 DNA: TGTGCCAGTAGTATAGGGAGCCAAGAGAGGGTGAGAGAGACCCAGTACTTC
CDR3 protein: CASSIGSQERVRETQYF

J gene: TRBJ2-6
clone size: -
V gene: TRBV6-6
D gene: -
CDR3 DNA: TGTGCCAGCAACTTAGGAGCTTCTGGGGCCAACGTCCTGACTTTC
CDR3 protein: CASNLGASGANVLTF

J gene: TRBJ2-2
clone size: -
V gene: TRBV25-1
D gene: -
CDR3 DNA: TGTGCTGTACAGGGTTACACCGGGGAGCTGTTTTTT
CDR3 protein: CAVQGYTGELFF

J gene: TRBJ1-1
clone size: -
V gene: TRBV7-8
D gene: -
CDR3 DNA: TGTGCCAGCAGCTTAGCGTTCCGTGAAGCTTTCTTT
CDR3 protein: CASSLAFREAFF

J gene: TRBJ2-6
clone size: -
V gene: TRBV6-4
D gene: TRBD2
CDR3 DNA: TGTGCCAGCAGTCTAGCGGGGGCCTCTGGGGCCAACGTCCTGACTTTC
CDR3 protein: CASSLAGASGANVLTF

J gene: TRBJ1-5
clone size: few
V gene: TRBV19
D gene: -
CDR3 DNA: TGTGCCAGTAGTACGACAGGCAATCAGCCCCAGCATTTT
CDR3 protein: CASSTTGNQPQHF

J gene: TRBJ2-7
clone size: -
V gene: TRBV7-9
D gene: -
CDR3 DNA: TGTGCCAGCAGCTTAGTAGCTGGCTACGAGCAGTACTTC
CDR3 protein: CASSLVAGYEQYF

J gene: TRBJ2-7
clone size: -
V gene: TRBV2
D gene: -
CDR3 DNA: TGTGCCAGCACCTTCGGGAATTCCTACGAGCAGTACTTC
CDR3 protein: CASTFGNSYEQYF

J gene: TRBJ1-4
clone size: -
V gene: TRBV2
D gene: TRBD1
CDR3 DNA: TGTGCCAGCACTCGGGACAGGGAAAAACTGTTTTTT
CDR3 protein: CASTRDREKLFF

J gene: TRBJ1-6
clone size: -
V gene: TRBV7-2
D gene: -
CDR3 DNA: TGTGCCAGCAGCTTGTACGGTTCCTATAATTCACCCCTCCACTTT
CDR3 protein: CASSLYGSYNSPLHF

J gene: TRBJ2-3
clone size: -
V gene: TRBV7-9
D gene: -
CDR3 DNA: TGTGCCAGCACCAACACAGATACGCAGTATTTT
CDR3 protein: CASTNTDTQYF

J gene: TRBJ2-3
clone size: -
V gene: TRBV9
D gene: TRBD1
CDR3 DNA: TGTGCCAGCAGCCCGCCCGGGACAGGGTTTAGGGATACGCAGTATTTT
CDR3 protein: CASSPPGTGFRDTQYF

J gene: TRBJ1-5
clone size: -
V gene: TRBV6-1
D gene: TRBD1
CDR3 DNA: TGTGCCAGCAGTGAAGCCCGACAGGGGAGGCAGCCCCAGCATTTT
CDR3 protein: CASSEARQGRQPQHF

J gene: TRBJ2-7
clone size: -
V gene: TRBV18
D gene: -
CDR3 DNA: TGTGCCAGCTCGCTTCGGACTGACCACGAGCAGTACTTC
CDR3 protein: CASSLRTDHEQYF

J gene: TRBJ2-7
clone size: -
V gene: TRBV7-6
D gene: -
CDR3 DNA: TGTGCCAGCAGCTTAGTCGAGGACTCTCTTCCCTACGAGCAGTACTTC
CDR3 protein: CASSLVEDSLPYEQYF

J gene: TRBJ1-6
clone size: -
V gene: TRBV9
D gene: -
CDR3 DNA: TGTGCCAGCAGCGTAGGAGCTCCGAAGAGTTCACCCCTCCACTTT
CDR3 protein: CASSVGAPKSSPLHF

J gene: TRBJ1-1
clone size: few
V gene: TRBV7-9
D gene: -
CDR3 DNA: TGTGCCAGCAGCCCAGCGGGCATGGGGGAGAACACTGAAGCTTTCTTT
CDR3 protein: CASSPAGMGENTEAFF

J gene: TRBJ2-1
clone size: -
V gene: TRBV27
D gene: -
CDR3 DNA: TGTGCCAGCACCTCTTGGGGGGGGCCAGTTCACAATGAGCAGTTCTTC
CDR3 protein: CASTSWGGPVHNEQFF

J gene: TRBJ1-3
clone size: -
V gene: TRBV6-5
D gene: -
CDR3 DNA: TGTGCCAGCAGTTCCGTGGGGGGGGGTGGAAACACCATATATTTT
CDR3 protein: CASSSVGGGGNTIYF

J gene: TRBJ1-4
clone size: -
V gene: TRBV9
D gene: TRBD1
CDR3 DNA: TGTGCCAGCAGCCCCAATGGACAGGGCTATGAAAAACTGTTTTTT
CDR3 protein: CASSPNGQGYEKLFF

J gene: TRBJ2-2
clone size: -
V gene: TRBV11-3
D gene: -
CDR3 DNA: TGTGCCAGCAGCTTAGATCCCCGGTCCGGGGAGCTGTTTTTT
CDR3 protein: CASSLDPRSGELFF

J gene: TRBJ2-2
clone size: few
V gene: TRBV5-1
D gene: -
CDR3 DNA: TGCGCCAGCAGCCCCGGGGGGACAACCACCGGGGAGCTGTTTTTT
CDR3 protein: CASSPGGTTTGELFF

J gene: TRBJ1-4
clone size: -
V gene: TRBV6-1
D gene: -
CDR3 DNA: TGTGCCAGCAGGGAACAGGGATTGACTGAAAAACTGTTTTTT
CDR3 protein: CASREQGLTEKLFF

J gene: TRBJ1-1
clone size: -
V gene: TRBV4-3
D gene: -
CDR3 DNA: TGCGCCAGCAGCCAAGATAGGAGGGGCAGGAACACTGAAGCTTTCTTT
CDR3 protein: CASSQDRRGRNTEAFF

J gene: TRBJ2-7
clone size: -
V gene: TRBV28
D gene: -
CDR3 DNA: TGTGCCAGCAGCTCCCAGGGGCAGGGCCTAGAAAACGAGCAGTACTTC
CDR3 protein: CASSSQGQGLENEQYF

J gene: TRBJ2-7
clone size: -
V gene: TRBV20-1
D gene: -
CDR3 DNA: TGCAGTGCTCTGCGCGGTTACGAGCAGTACTTC
CDR3 protein: CSALRGYEQYF

J gene: TRBJ2-7
clone size: -
V gene: TRBV18
D gene: -
CDR3 DNA: TGTGCCAGCTCACGCCACGGGAATGTTGTATCCTACGAGCAGTACTTC
CDR3 protein: CASSRHGNVVSYEQYF

J gene: TRBJ2-2
clone size: -
V gene: TRBV18
D gene: -
CDR3 DNA: TGTGCCAGCCCCGGGCCCAGGGACACCGGGGAGCTGTTTTTT
CDR3 protein: CASPGPRDTGELFF

J gene: TRBJ1-1
clone size: -
V gene: TRBV19
D gene: -
CDR3 DNA: TGTGCCAGTAGTCGAAGAGAGACAAGGTCCATGAACACTGAAGCTTTCTTT
CDR3 protein: CASSRRETRSMNTEAFF

J gene: TRBJ2-5
clone size: -
V gene: TRBV5-1
D gene: -
CDR3 DNA: TGCGCCAGCAGCTTGGCGGAGACCCAGTACTTC
CDR3 protein: CASSLAETQYF

J gene: TRBJ1-5
clone size: -
V gene: TRBV19
D gene: TRBD1
CDR3 DNA: TGTGCCAGTAGTGTCAAGACAGGGCTCAGCAATCAGCCCCAGCATTTT
CDR3 protein: CASSVKTGLSNQPQHF

J gene: TRBJ1-5
clone size: many
V gene: TRBV7-9
D gene: -
CDR3 DNA: TGTGCCAGCAGATCGCGAGGGCCCAATCAGCCCCAGCATTTT
CDR3 protein: CASRSRGPNQPQHF

J gene: TRBJ1-2
clone size: -
V gene: TRBV6-6
D gene: -
CDR3 DNA: TGTGCCAGCAGTCAGTGGACAGCCCTAACCTATGGCTACACCTTC
CDR3 protein: CASSQWTALTYGYTF

J gene: TRBJ2-7
clone size: -
V gene: TRBV19
D gene: -
CDR3 DNA: TGTGCCACCCAGGAATCCAGCTCCTACGAGCAGTACTTC
CDR3 protein: CATQESSSYEQYF

J gene: TRBJ1-3
clone size: few
V gene: TRBV19
D gene: TRBD1
CDR3 DNA: TGTGCCAGTTCTACAGGGGGCTCTGGAAACACCATATATTTT
CDR3 protein: CASSTGGSGNTIYF

J gene: TRBJ1-1
clone size: -
V gene: TRBV4-3
D gene: -
CDR3 DNA: TGCGCCAGCAGCCAAGATCTAGGCACTGAAGCTTTCTTT
CDR3 protein: CASSQDLGTEAFF

J gene: TRBJ1-1
clone size: -
V gene: TRBV11-2
D gene: -
CDR3 DNA: TGTGCCAGCAGCTTGGGAGGGGGGAGTGAAGCTTTCTTT
CDR3 protein: CASSLGGGSEAFF

J gene: TRBJ2-3
clone size: -
V gene: TRBV10-3
D gene: -
CDR3 DNA: TGTGCCATCAGTGAGTTTGGGGGGGCCGCAGATACGCAGTATTTT
CDR3 protein: CAISEFGGAADTQYF

J gene: TRBJ1-1
clone size: -
V gene: TRBV4-1
D gene: -
CDR3 DNA: TGCGCCAGCAGCCACCCTCCTTTTAGTGGAGCTTTCTTT
CDR3 protein: CASSHPPFSGAFF

J gene: TRBJ1-1
clone size: -
V gene: TRBV19
D gene: TRBD1
CDR3 DNA: TGTGCCAGTAGTCCGGGGACAGGGAACATGAACACTGAAGCTTTCTTT
CDR3 protein: CASSPGTGNMNTEAFF

J gene: TRBJ1-1
clone size: -
V gene: TRBV5-6
D gene: TRBD1
CDR3 DNA: TGTGCCAGCAGCATCAATACGGGACAGCTAATGAACACTGAAGCTTTCTTT
CDR3 protein: CASSINTGQLMNTEAFF

J gene: TRBJ2-7
clone size: once
V gene: TRBV9
D gene: TRBD1
CDR3 DNA: TGTGCCAGCAGCGGGGGGGGACAGGGGGCTGTGCAGTACTTC
CDR3 protein: CASSGGGQGAVQYF